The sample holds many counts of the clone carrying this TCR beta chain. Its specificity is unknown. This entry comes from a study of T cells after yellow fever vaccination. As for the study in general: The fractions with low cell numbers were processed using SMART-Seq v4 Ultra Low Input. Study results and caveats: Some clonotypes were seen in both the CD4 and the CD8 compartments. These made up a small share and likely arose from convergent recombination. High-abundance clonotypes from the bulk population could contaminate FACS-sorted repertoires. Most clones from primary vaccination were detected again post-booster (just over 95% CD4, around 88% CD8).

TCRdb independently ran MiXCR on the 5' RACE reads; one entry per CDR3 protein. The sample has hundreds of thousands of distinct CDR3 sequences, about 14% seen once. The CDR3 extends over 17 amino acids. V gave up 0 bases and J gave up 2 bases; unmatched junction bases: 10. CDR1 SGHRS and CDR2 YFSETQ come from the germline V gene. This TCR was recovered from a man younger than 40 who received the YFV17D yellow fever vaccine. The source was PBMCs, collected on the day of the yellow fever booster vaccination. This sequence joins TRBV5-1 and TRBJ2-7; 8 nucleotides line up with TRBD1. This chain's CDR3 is CASSLGIPTGGTYEQYF. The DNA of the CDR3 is TGCGCCAGCAGCTTGGGGATCCCAACAGGGGGAACCTACGAGCAGTACTTC.